The following is a T cell receptor beta chain sequence with its context. What this receptor recognizes is not known. No qualities accompany the bases; no much larger clone lies one base away. The time point tag for this specimen amounts to: blood 2 weeks post-SBRT. Interpreted using the paper, the treatment or condition label stands for: 15 Gy SBRT to primary tumor, nephrectomy 4 weeks later. To follow tumor-enriched clonotypes, serial peripheral blood was collected from radiation-treated patients at baseline and at 2 weeks and 4 weeks after SBRT. All patients had renal cell carcinoma with clear cell pathology. The QIAamp DNA Blood Mini Kit (Qiagen) was used to prepare genomic DNA for TCR sequencing. Only samples passing all quality control checks were included in the analyses. This record belongs to a study of radiation and T cells in renal cell carcinoma (dated by TCRdb to about 2020). Regarding the research as a whole: The samples were drawn from a clinical trial, where primary renal cell carcinomas were treated with 15 Gy of stereotactic body radiation therapy and then removed by nephrectomy 4 weeks afterward. TCR beta sequencing covered fewer than 60 samples in total, comprising approximately 25 tumors and approximately 27 peripheral blood samples. Across all 50 or so samples, 4,016,671 unique CDR3 nucleotide sequences encoding around 2.8 million unique CDR3 amino acid sequences were identified. Study-wide conclusions, independent of this receptor: Because pretreatment tumor biopsies were not available, the study could not determine whether clonotypes were already present within the tumor at baseline. Dynamics of the blood repertoire were not tracked past 4 weeks after treatment. With a single-armed trial design, the study had no way to address how radiation dose or scheduling affects the TCR repertoire. Top tumor clonotypes rose in blood from baseline to 2 weeks post-radiation, then contracted by 4 weeks, suggesting transient expansion of tumor-resident clones.

Relative to germline, V is 6 bases shorter and J is 5 bases shorter, with 5 bases between their ends. Via the germline V gene, CDR1 is SNHLY and CDR2 FYNNEI. Including the terminal cysteine and phenylalanine, the CDR3 comprises 11 residues. The only DNA kept is the CDR3, 33 bases in frame from the first base. The immunoSEQ kit was used, according to the manufacturer's recommendations, to generate TCR beta libraries from genomic DNA. To prepare the libraries, a first multiplex PCR with proprietary primers was run, followed by a second PCR that added unique barcodes, and a bead cleanup was done after each round. A positive control reaction and a negative control reaction, both provided in the kit, were run with every batch of samples. The final libraries were assessed on an Agilent 4200 TapeStation D1000 ScreenTape, pooled by volume, and quantified by qPCR. An Illumina NextSeq500 fitted with a MidOutput 150-cycle cartridge performed the sequencing, running 156 Read1 cycles and 15 Index1 cycles with the kit's custom primers. The pooled library was loaded at 0.8 to 1 pM, and roughly 20% PhiX control was spiked in. Per the authors' processing: Vendor-processed data were analyzed in R, and a clonotype was defined as all T cells sharing the same CDR3 nucleotide sequence. For clone abundance analyses, frequencies were normalized to the 10,000 most abundant clones per sample. Before analysis, public T cell clones were removed, and these numbered fewer than six per sample on average. Tumor-enriched clonotypes and baseline blood-enriched clonotypes were defined as those with an abundance difference of at least 32-fold between compartments. A beta-binomial differential abundance model was used to identify clonotypes that were expanded or contracted between blood time points. Tumor-blood repertoire similarity was measured with the Baroni-Urbani and Buser coefficient, and group comparisons used two-tailed Wilcoxon tests in R. TCRdb stores this immuneACCESS table with in-frame sequences only. Part of the clones is absent; in the studies checked, under half of the shortfall reflects unresolved V genes, and no reason is known for the rest. V and J calls and clone size are copied from that table; D and trimming were computed from the DNA. This sample comprises some 75,000 clones, 82% of them detected only once. The ten top clones hold approximately 6% of the sample.

The rearranged chain carries TRBV2 and TRBJ1-5; TRBD1 is possibly the D segment (5 matching bases). This receptor was identified in a man in his 60s with renal cell carcinoma. The specimen comprised blood, sampled from a patient whose treatment included radiotherapy and nephrectomy. The nucleotide sequence is given as TGTGCCAGCAGAGGGGATCAGCCCCAGCATTTT. Its translation is CASRGDQPQHF.